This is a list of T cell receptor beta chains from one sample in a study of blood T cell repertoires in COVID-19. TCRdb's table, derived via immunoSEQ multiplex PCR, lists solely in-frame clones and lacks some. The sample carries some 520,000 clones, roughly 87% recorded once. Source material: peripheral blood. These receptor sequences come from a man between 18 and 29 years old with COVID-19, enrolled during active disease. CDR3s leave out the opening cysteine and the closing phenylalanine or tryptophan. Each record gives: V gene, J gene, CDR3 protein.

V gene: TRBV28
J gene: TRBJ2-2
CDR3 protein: ASSAQGARGGELF

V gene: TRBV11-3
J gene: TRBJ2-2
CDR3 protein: ASSSWGRGRTGELF

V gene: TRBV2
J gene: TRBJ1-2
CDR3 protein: ASRADRGRSGYT

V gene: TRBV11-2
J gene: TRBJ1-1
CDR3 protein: ASSANRGRTNTEAF

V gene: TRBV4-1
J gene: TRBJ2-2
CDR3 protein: ASSQRSRGDTGELF

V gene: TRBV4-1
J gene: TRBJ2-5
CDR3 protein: ASSQEPDRGRQY

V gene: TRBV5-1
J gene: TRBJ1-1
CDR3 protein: ASSEWTGVGTEAF

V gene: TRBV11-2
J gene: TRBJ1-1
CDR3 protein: ASSLGGFATEAF

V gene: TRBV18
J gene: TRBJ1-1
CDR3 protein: ASSPPGQGVTEAF

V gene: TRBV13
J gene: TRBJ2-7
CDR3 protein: ASSLVGSRGTYEQY

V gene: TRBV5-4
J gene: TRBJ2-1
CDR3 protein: ASRDRKAHNEQF

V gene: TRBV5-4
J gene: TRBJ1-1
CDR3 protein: ASSPGQQNTEAF

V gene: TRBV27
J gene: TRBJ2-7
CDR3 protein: ASSTSRTRSTYEQY

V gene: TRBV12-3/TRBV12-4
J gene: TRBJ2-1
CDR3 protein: ASSFVRLDEQF

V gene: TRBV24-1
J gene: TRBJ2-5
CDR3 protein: ATSDLVGGRRETQY

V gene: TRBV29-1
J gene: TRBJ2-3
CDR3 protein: SVGMRAGTQY

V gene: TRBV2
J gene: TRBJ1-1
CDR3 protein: ASSEALGRVKAF

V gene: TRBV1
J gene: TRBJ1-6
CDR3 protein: TSSQGPRPGHLRSSYNSPLH